A selection of T cell receptor beta chains follows, all from one sample in a study of somatic mutations in cytotoxic T cells in rheumatoid arthritis. The data were produced by immunoSEQ multiplex PCR, yet TCRdb's version contains in-frame clones alone and is incomplete. The profile covers some 11,000 clones, with about 80% appearing a single time and around 8.6% taken by the ten largest. Sequencing was carried out using CD8+ T cells sorted from blood. All receptors derive from a woman aged 60 to 75 with rheumatoid arthritis. Each CDR3 is given with its conserved first and last residue. D genes are given only for firm matches. Rows may omit the clone size; those that give it use once, few, many or a size class.

abundance,d_gene,v_gene,j_gene,CDR3aa,CDR3nt
NA,NA,TRBV4-1,TRBJ2-5,CASSPGFAGNGETQYF,TGCGCCAGCAGCCCAGGATTCGCGGGAAATGGAGAGACCCAGTACTTC
NA,NA,TRBV4-1,TRBJ2-5,CASSQGVGDVKTQYF,TGCGCCAGCAGCCAAGGCGTAGGGGATGTCAAGACCCAGTACTTC
few,NA,TRBV6-5,TRBJ1-2,CASSYSVSGGYTF,TGTGCCAGCAGTTACTCCGTCTCGGGAGGCTACACCTTC
NA,NA,TRBV7-8,TRBJ2-5,CASSFLRQAGGAQYF,TGTGCCAGCAGCTTCTTGAGGCAGGCGGGTGGGGCCCAGTACTTC
NA,NA,TRBV4-1,TRBJ1-1,CASSQYSSGNTEAFF,TGCGCCAGCAGCCAATACAGCTCAGGCAACACTGAAGCTTTCTTT
once,TRBD2,TRBV27,TRBJ2-7,CASSFLSRAGVGRDEQYF,TGTGCCAGCAGTTTCCTTTCACGGGCGGGAGTGGGGAGGGACGAGCAGTACTTC
NA,TRBD2,TRBV7-9,TRBJ2-3,CASGGTSGRRVTDTQYF,TGTGCCAGCGGCGGGACTAGCGGGAGACGGGTAACAGATACGCAGTATTTT
NA,NA,TRBV19,TRBJ1-1,CASMRNTEAFF,TGTGCCAGTATGAGGAACACTGAAGCTTTCTTT
NA,NA,TRBV5-1,TRBJ2-1,CASSLHNEQFF,TGCGCCAGCAGCTTGCATAATGAGCAGTTCTTC
NA,TRBD1,TRBV10-3,TRBJ1-1,CAIVGQGATEAFF,TGTGCCATCGTGGGACAGGGGGCAACTGAAGCTTTCTTT
NA,TRBD1,TRBV11-2,TRBJ1-1,CASSSPWTGVTEAFF,TGTGCCAGCAGCTCCCCTTGGACAGGGGTAACTGAAGCTTTCTTT
few,NA,TRBV6-5,TRBJ2-3,CASSYLRGTQYF,TGTGCCAGCAGTTATCTCCGGGGTACGCAGTATTTT
once,TRBD2,TRBV28,TRBJ2-7,CASSATELTSGPYEQYF,TGTGCCAGCAGTGCCACCGAACTTACTAGCGGCCCTTACGAGCAGTACTTC
NA,TRBD2,TRBV9,TRBJ2-1,CASSVVLADYNEQFF,TGTGCCAGCAGCGTAGTACTAGCGGACTACAATGAGCAGTTCTTC
NA,NA,TRBV6-5,TRBJ1-1,CASSSYNRAGDVEAFF,TGTGCCAGCAGTTCATACAACAGGGCTGGGGACGTTGAAGCTTTCTTT
NA,NA,TRBV4-3,TRBJ1-1,CASSQDGQIYTEAFF,TGCGCCAGCAGCCAGGATGGACAGATCTACACTGAAGCTTTCTTT
NA,TRBD1,TRBV15,TRBJ1-1,CATSRGRTGMNAEAFF,TGTGCCACCAGCAGAGGCCGGACAGGGATGAACGCTGAAGCTTTCTTT
NA,NA,TRBV19,TRBJ1-5,CASSGPRGRNQPQHF,TGTGCCAGTAGTGGCCCAAGGGGGAGAAATCAGCCCCAGCATTTT
few,NA,TRBV5-1,TRBJ1-2,CASSLVPYAGEGYGYTF,TGCGCCAGCAGCTTGGTTCCCTACGCGGGGGAAGGGTATGGCTACACCTTC
NA,NA,TRBV4-2,TRBJ2-2,CASSQEYHRSRELFF,TGTGCCAGCAGCCAAGAATATCACCGGAGCCGGGAGCTGTTTTTT
NA,TRBD2,TRBV9,TRBJ2-1,CASSVGTSGPFF,TGTGCCAGCAGCGTCGGGACTAGCGGCCCTTTCTTC
NA,TRBD2,TRBV27,TRBJ2-1,CASSFTTGTSGEQFF,TGTGCCAGCAGTTTCACCACCGGGACTAGCGGTGAGCAGTTCTTC
NA,NA,TRBV19,TRBJ1-1,CASSSWGGEDTEAFF,TGTGCCAGTAGTTCGTGGGGAGGTGAGGACACTGAAGCTTTCTTT
NA,TRBD1,TRBV6-5,TRBJ1-1,CASSYSDTGVSTEAFF,TGTGCCAGCAGTTACTCGGACACAGGGGTGAGCACTGAAGCTTTCTTT
NA,NA,TRBV27,TRBJ2-3,CASSFGRTSTDTQYF,TGTGCCAGCAGTTTCGGACGGACTAGCACAGATACGCAGTATTTT
NA,TRBD1,TRBV28,TRBJ1-2,CASSLGDREEAYTF,TGTGCCAGCAGTTTAGGTGACAGGGAGGAAGCCTACACCTTC
NA,TRBD1,TRBV7-2,TRBJ2-7,CASSLGPGQGIEQYF,TGTGCCAGCAGCTTAGGTCCGGGACAGGGCATCGAGCAGTACTTC
NA,NA,TRBV6-5,TRBJ1-2,CASSYQGGLGYGYTF,TGTGCCAGCAGTTACCAGGGCGGCCTCGGGTATGGCTACACCTTC
NA,TRBD1,TRBV9,TRBJ1-5,CASSVDGTGGQPQHF,TGTGCCAGCAGCGTAGATGGGACAGGGGGTCAGCCCCAGCATTTT
NA,NA,TRBV11-2,TRBJ2-2,CASSLDEGANTGELFF,TGTGCCAGCAGCTTAGACGAGGGCGCGAACACCGGGGAGCTGTTTTTT
NA,NA,TRBV6-6,TRBJ1-1,CASSLANTEAFF,TGTGCCAGCAGCCTAGCTAACACTGAAGCTTTCTTT
NA,TRBD1,TRBV7-9,TRBJ1-5,CASSGTGGDQPQHF,TGTGCCAGCAGCGGGACAGGGGGGGATCAGCCCCAGCATTTT
NA,TRBD2,TRBV5-1,TRBJ2-7,CASSPSLVSGASYEQYF,TGCGCCAGCAGCCCCTCACTTGTTAGCGGGGCCTCCTACGAGCAGTACTTC
once,NA,TRBV19,TRBJ1-1,CASSISNTEAFF,TGTGCCAGTAGTATCTCGAACACTGAAGCTTTCTTT
NA,NA,TRBV5-4,TRBJ1-2,CASSVGPDGYTF,TGTGCCAGCAGCGTTGGGCCGGATGGCTACACCTTC
NA,NA,TRBV6-1,TRBJ1-2,CASSEAGNYGYTF,TGTGCCAGCAGTGAAGCGGGCAACTATGGCTACACCTTC
NA,TRBD2,TRBV10-3,TRBJ2-7,CAISAWSSGSPASYEQYF,TGTGCCATCAGCGCCTGGTCTAGCGGGTCCCCGGCAAGCTACGAGCAGTACTTC
NA,NA,TRBV11-2,TRBJ2-1,CASSLESARGEQFF,TGTGCCAGCAGCTTAGAATCCGCCAGAGGTGAGCAGTTCTTC
NA,TRBD2,TRBV4-1,TRBJ2-3,CASSLGTSERDTQYF,TGCGCCAGCAGCCTCGGGACTAGCGAAAGAGATACGCAGTATTTT
NA,TRBD2,TRBV27,TRBJ2-1,CASSELANHDNEQFF,TGTGCCAGCTCTGAACTAGCGAACCATGACAATGAGCAGTTCTTC
NA,TRBD1,TRBV7-9,TRBJ2-2,CASSPPGQGRWELFF,TGTGCCAGCAGTCCTCCGGGACAGGGGCGTTGGGAGCTGTTTTTT
NA,TRBD2,TRBV5-1,TRBJ2-7,CASSPSQGGRPQQYF,TGCGCCAGCAGCCCATCGCAGGGCGGGAGGCCGCAGCAGTACTTC
NA,NA,TRBV7-2,TRBJ1-5,CASSLTLSGSDQPQHF,TGTGCCAGCAGCTTAACGTTAAGCGGTTCGGACCAGCCCCAGCATTTT
NA,NA,TRBV7-9,TRBJ2-3,CASSLGPAPSTDTQYF,TGTGCCAGCAGCTTAGGGCCAGCGCCAAGCACAGATACGCAGTATTTT